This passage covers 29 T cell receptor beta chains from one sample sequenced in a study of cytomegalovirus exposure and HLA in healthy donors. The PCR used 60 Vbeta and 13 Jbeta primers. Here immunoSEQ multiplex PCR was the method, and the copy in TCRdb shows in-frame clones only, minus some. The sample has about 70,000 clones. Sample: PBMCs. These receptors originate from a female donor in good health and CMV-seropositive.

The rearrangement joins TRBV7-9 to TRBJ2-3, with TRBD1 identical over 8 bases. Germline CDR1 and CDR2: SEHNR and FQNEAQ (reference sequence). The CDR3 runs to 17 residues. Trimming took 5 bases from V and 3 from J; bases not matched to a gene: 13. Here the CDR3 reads CASSQSRGRGQTDTQYF. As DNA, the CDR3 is TGTGCCAGCAGCCAGTCCCGGGGCAGGGGGCAGACAGATACGCAGTATTTT.

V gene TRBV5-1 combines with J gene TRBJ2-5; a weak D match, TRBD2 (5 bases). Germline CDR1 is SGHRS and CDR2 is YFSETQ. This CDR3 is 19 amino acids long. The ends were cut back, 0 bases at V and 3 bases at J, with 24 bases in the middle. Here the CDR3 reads CASSLVDAWEVGEEETQYF. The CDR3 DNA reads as TGCGCCAGCAGCTTGGTTGACGCGTGGGAAGTGGGAGAGGAAGAGACCCAGTACTTC. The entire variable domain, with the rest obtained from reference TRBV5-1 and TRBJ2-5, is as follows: KAGVTQTPRYLIKTRGQQVTLSCSPISGHRSVSWYQQTPGQGLQFLFEYFSETQRNKGNFPGRFSGRQFSNSRSEMNVSTLELGDSALYLCASSLVDAWEVGEEETQYFGPGTRLLVL.

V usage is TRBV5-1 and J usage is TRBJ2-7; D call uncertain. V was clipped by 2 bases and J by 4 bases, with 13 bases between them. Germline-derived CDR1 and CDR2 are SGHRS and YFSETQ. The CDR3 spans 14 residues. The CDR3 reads CASSFSTTDYEQYF. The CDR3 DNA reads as TGCGCCAGCAGCTTCTCAACAACAGATTACGAGCAGTACTTC.

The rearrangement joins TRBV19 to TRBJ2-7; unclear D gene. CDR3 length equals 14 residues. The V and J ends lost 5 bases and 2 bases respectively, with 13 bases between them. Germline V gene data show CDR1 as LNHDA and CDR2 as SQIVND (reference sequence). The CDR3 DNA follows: TGTGCCAGTAGTTTAAGAACAGAAACCTACGAGCAGTACTTC. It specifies CASSLRTETYEQYF. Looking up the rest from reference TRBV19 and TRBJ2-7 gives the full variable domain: DGGITQSPKYLFRKEGQNVTLSCEQNLNHDAMYWYRQDPGQGLRLIYYSQIVNDFQKGDIAEGYSVSREKKESFPLTVTSAQKNPTAFYLCASSLRTETYEQYFGPGTRLTVT.

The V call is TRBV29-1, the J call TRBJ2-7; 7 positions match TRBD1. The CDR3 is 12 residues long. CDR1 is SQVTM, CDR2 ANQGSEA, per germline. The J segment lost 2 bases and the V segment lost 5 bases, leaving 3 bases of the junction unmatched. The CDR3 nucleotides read TGCAGCGTTCGACAGGGCACCTACGAGCAGTACTTC. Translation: CSVRQGTYEQYF.

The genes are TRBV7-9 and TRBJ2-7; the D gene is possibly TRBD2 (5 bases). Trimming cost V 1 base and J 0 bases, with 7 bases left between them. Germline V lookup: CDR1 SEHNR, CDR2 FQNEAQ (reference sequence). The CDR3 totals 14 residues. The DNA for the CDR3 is TGTGCCAGCAGCTTAGGGACTCTCTCCTACGAGCAGTACTTC. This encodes CASSLGTLSYEQYF. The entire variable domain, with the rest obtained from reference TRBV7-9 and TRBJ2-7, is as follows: DTGVSQNPRHKITKRGQNVTFRCDPISEHNRLYWYRQTLGQGPEFLTYFQNEAQLEKSRLLSDRFSAERPKGSFSTLEIQRTEQGDSAMYLCASSLGTLSYEQYFGPGTRLTVT.

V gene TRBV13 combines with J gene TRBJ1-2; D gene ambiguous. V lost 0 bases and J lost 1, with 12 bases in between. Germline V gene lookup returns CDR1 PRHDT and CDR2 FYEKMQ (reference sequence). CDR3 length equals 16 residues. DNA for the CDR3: TGTGCCAGCAGCTTAGGCCTTGTTCAGAATAACTATGGCTACACCTTC. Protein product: CASSLGLVQNNYGYTF.

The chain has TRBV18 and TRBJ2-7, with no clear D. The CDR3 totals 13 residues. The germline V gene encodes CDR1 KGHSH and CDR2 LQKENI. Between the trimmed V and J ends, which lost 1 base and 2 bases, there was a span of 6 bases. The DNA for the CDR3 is TGTGCCAGCTCACCACAGAGCGCCTACGAGCAGTACTTC. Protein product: CASSPQSAYEQYF. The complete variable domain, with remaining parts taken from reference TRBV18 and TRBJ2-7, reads NAGVMQNPRHLVRRRGQEARLRCSPMKGHSHVYWYRQLPEEGLKFMVYLQKENIIDESGMPKERFSAEFPKEGPSILRIQQVVRGDSAAYFCASSPQSAYEQYFGPGTRLTVT.

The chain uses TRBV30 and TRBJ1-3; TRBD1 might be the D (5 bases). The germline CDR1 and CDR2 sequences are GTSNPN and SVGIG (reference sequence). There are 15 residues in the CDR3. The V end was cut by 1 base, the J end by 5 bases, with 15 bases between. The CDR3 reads CAWSEGFSPRNTIYF. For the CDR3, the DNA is TGTGCCTGGAGTGAGGGGTTCTCTCCCCGAAACACCATATATTTT.

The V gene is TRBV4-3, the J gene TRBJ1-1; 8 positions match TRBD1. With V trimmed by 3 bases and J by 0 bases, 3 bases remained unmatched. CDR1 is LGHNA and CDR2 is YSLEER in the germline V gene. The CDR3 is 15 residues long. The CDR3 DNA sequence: TGCGCCAGCAGCCACGGACAGGGTCTGAACACTGAAGCTTTCTTT. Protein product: CASSHGQGLNTEAFF.

The CDR3 here is CASSLGTGWDTEAFF. CDR3 nucleotides: TGTGCCAGCAGCTTAGGGACAGGGTGGGACACTGAAGCTTTCTTT. The V and J genes are TRBV7-2 and TRBJ1-1, with 8 bases aligning to TRBD1. This CDR3 has 15 residues. Germline V gene sequence: CDR1 SGHTA, CDR2 FQGNSA. Trimming took 1 base from V and 3 from J; bases not matched to a gene: 4.

This CDR3 reads CASSPTGGPPYEQYF. CDR3 DNA: TGTGCCAGCAGCCCCACGGGGGGGCCCCCCTACGAGCAGTACTTC. The V and J genes are TRBV7-2 and TRBJ2-7; 8 nucleotides line up with TRBD2. Per the germline V gene, CDR1 is SGHTA and CDR2 is FQGNSA. The CDR3 consists of 15 residues. V shed 5 bases, J shed 2 bases, and the junction held 8 bases outside the gene matches.

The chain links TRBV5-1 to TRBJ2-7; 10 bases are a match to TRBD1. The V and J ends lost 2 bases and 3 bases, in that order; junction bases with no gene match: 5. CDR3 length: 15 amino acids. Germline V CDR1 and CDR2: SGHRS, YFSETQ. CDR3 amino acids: CASSLGTGAHYEQYF. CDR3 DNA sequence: TGCGCCAGCAGCTTAGGGACAGGGGCTCACTACGAGCAGTACTTC.

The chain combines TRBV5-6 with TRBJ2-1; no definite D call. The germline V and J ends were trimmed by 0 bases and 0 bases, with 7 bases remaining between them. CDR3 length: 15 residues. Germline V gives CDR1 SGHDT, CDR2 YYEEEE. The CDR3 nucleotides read TGTGCCAGCAGCTTGGTTCAGGACTCCTACAATGAGCAGTTCTTC. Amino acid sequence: CASSLVQDSYNEQFF.

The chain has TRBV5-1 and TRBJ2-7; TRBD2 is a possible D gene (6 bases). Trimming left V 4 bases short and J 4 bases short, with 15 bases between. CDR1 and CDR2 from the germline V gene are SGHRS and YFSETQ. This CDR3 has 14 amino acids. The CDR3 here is CASSESEGLYEQYF. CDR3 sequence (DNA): TGCGCCAGCAGCGAGTCGGAGGGCCTATACGAGCAGTACTTC. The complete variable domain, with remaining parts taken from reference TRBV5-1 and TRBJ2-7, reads KAGVTQTPRYLIKTRGQQVTLSCSPISGHRSVSWYQQTPGQGLQFLFEYFSETQRNKGNFPGRFSGRQFSNSRSEMNVSTLELGDSALYLCASSESEGLYEQYFGPGTRLTVT.

This CDR3 is CASRPQGYGYTF. The CDR3 nucleotides are TGTGCCAGCAGGCCTCAGGGGTATGGCTACACCTTC. The chain carries TRBV2 and TRBJ1-2; a possible D gene is TRBD1 (6 bases). Trimming removed 6 bases from V and 5 bases from J, with 10 bases in between. The CDR3 length is 12 residues. The germline V gene has CDR1 SNHLY and CDR2 FYNNEI.

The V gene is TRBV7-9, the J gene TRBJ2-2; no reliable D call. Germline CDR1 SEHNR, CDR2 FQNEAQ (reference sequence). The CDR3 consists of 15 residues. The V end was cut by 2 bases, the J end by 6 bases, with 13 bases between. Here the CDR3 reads CASSLFSTDPGELFF. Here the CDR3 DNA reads TGTGCCAGCAGCTTATTTTCCACAGACCCCGGGGAGCTGTTTTTT.

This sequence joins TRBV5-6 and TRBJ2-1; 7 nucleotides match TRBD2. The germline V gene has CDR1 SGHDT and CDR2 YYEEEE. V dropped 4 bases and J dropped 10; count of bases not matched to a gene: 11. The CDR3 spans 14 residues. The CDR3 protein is CASSLGTIQFEQFF. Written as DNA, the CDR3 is TGTGCCAGCAGCCTTGGGACTATTCAATTCGAGCAGTTCTTC.

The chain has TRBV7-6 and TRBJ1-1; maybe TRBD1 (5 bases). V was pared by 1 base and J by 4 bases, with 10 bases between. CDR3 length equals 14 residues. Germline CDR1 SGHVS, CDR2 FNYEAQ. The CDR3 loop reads CASSLGAGFTEAFF. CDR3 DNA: TGTGCCAGCAGCTTAGGGGCAGGGTTCACTGAAGCTTTCTTT.

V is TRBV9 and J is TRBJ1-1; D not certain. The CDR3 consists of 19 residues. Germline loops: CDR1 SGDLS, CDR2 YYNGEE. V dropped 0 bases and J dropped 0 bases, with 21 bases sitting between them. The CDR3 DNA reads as TGTGCCAGCAGCGTAGCTTCTGGGAGGGTAGGGTCCATGAACACTGAAGCTTTCTTT. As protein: CASSVASGRVGSMNTEAFF.

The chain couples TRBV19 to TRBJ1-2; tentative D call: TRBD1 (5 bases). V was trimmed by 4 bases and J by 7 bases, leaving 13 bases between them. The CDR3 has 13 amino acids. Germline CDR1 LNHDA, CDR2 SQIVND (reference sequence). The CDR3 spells CASSSQGVSGYTF. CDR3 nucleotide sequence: TGTGCCAGTAGTAGTCAGGGTGTCAGTGGCTACACCTTC.

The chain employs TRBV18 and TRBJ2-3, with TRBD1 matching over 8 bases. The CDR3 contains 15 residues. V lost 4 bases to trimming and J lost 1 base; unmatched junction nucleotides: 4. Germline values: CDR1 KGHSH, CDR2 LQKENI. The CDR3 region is CASSRDRGGTDTQYF. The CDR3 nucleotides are TGTGCCAGCTCACGTGACAGGGGAGGCACAGATACGCAGTATTTT.

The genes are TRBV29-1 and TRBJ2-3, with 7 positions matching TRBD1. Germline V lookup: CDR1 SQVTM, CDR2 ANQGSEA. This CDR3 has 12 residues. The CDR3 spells CSFTGGTDTQYF. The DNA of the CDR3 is TGCAGTTTTACAGGGGGCACAGATACGCAGTATTTT.

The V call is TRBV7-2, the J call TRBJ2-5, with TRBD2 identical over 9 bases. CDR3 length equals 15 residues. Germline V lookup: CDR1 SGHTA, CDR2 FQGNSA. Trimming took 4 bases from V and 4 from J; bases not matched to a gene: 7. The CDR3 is CASSWSGGLVETQYF. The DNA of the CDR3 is TGTGCCAGCAGCTGGAGCGGGGGGCTCGTAGAGACCCAGTACTTC.

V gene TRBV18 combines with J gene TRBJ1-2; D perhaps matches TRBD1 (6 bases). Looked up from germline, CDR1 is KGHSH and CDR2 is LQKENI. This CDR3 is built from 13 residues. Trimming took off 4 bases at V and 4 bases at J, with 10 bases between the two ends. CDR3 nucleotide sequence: TGTGCCAGCTCACTTACAGGGCTCTATGGCTACACCTTC. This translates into CASSLTGLYGYTF.

The DNA of the CDR3 is TGTGCCAGCTCACCTCAACCGGGGACTCCCGGGACAGCTTATGGCTACACCTTC. This translates into CASSPQPGTPGTAYGYTF. The chain employs TRBV18 and TRBJ1-2; 7 nucleotides match TRBD1. This CDR3 contains 18 residues. Germline V lookup: CDR1 KGHSH, CDR2 LQKENI. Trimming took 3 bases from V and 5 from J; bases not matched to a gene: 18.

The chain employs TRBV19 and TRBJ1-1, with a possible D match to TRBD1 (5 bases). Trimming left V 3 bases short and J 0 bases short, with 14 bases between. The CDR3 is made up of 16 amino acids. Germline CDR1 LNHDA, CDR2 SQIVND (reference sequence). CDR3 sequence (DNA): TGTGCCAGTAGTATCTTCCAGGGAAGGGTGAACACTGAAGCTTTCTTT. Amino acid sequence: CASSIFQGRVNTEAFF.

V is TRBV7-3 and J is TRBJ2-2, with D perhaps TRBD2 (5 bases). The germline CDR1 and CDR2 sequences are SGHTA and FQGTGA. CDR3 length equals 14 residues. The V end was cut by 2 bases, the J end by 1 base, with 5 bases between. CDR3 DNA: TGTGCCAGCAGCTTACGGGGGAACACCGGGGAGCTGTTTTTT. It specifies CASSLRGNTGELFF.

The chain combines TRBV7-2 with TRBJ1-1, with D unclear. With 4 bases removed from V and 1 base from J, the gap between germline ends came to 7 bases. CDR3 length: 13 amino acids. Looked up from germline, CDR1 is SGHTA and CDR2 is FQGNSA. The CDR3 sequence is CASSYRQNTEAFF. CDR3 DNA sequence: TGTGCCAGCAGCTATCGACAGAACACTGAAGCTTTCTTT.